This TCR beta chain appears in the sequencing data of a study of OX40 agonist ivuxolimab in advanced cancers. Broadly, across the study: Ivuxolimab was an agonistic, fully human IgG2 monoclonal antibody directed against OX40 (CD134), a costimulatory receptor. Of the approximately 50 dose-escalation patients, hepatocellular carcinoma was present in 19, melanoma in roughly 15, renal cell carcinoma in 9 and head and neck cancer in 9. Patients were allowed to have had prior anti-PD-1, anti-PD-L1 or anti-CTLA-4 therapy, and approximately 40% of the dose-escalation patients had been treated with checkpoint inhibitors. Intravenous ivuxolimab was administered to patients every 2 weeks at six dose levels: 0.01, 0.1, 0.3, 1.5, 3 and 10 mg/kg. The purpose of peripheral TCRbeta sequencing was to test whether ivuxolimab changed TCR sequence diversity and led to clonal T-cell expansion. Three dose-escalation patients achieved partial responses, one with hepatocellular carcinoma and two with cutaneous melanoma. In the dose-escalation cohort, roughly 80% of patients were male, and the mean age was approximately 60 years, with a range of 23 to 79. The paper reports the monotherapy dose-escalation portion (N of about 50 patients) of the phase I ivuxolimab trial. General study outcomes and caveats: At doses of 0.1 to 3.0 mg/kg, clonal expansion of both CD4+ and CD8+ blood T cells was observed from baseline to week 6. Low levels of normalized T-cell clonal expansion were also seen in some patients who did not respond. After ivuxolimab, expanded clones were on average more numerous among CD8+ T cells than among CD4+ T cells. Partial responders in the 0.1-3.0 mg/kg groups had among the lowest normalized peripheral clonal expansion, especially among CD8+ T cells. Antigen specificity was not determined for the clonally expanded peripheral T cells.

The germline V gene gives CDR1 as WSHSY and CDR2 as SAAADI. The CDR3 numbers 15 residues from cysteine through phenylalanine. Only the CDR3 portion is preserved as DNA: 45 bases, with reading frame beginning at the first base. Germline trimming amounts to 7 bases on V and 3 bases on J, with 10 as the count of junction bases outside the gene matches. The trial excluded patients who had a history of autoimmune disease or who were on systemic immunosuppression. Peripheral blood for TCR sequencing was collected from all dose cohorts at baseline, on cycle 4 day 1, and on cycle 7 day 1. Samples came from an open-label, multicenter, first-in-human phase I dose-escalation trial of ivuxolimab. Adults with locally advanced or metastatic melanoma, renal cell, hepatocellular, or head and neck squamous cell carcinoma were enrolled in the trial. Before TCR sequencing, CD4+ T cells and CD8+ T cells were sorted from peripheral blood as separate populations.

Genomic DNA was extracted from sorted cells for sequencing of the TCRbeta CDR3 region. TCRbeta CDR3 regions were sequenced using the immunoSEQ Assay. Sourced from immuneACCESS, this table was stored by TCRdb with only in-frame sequences that have V and J called. A share of the clones is absent; for the studies checked, an unresolved V gene accounts for under half, and the remainder has no known explanation. The sample profile shows more than 75,000 clones; 70% to 90% of them were found once. The top ten hold less than 6.5% of the sample. Points on this clone: What this receptor recognizes is not known. Base qualities were left out, and no much larger clone turns up one base away.

Sequencing was performed on CD4+ or CD8+ T cells sorted from blood, taken in a trial of the OX40 agonist ivuxolimab. The sequence is built from TRBV10-2 and TRBJ1-2, with 8 bases in between that match TRBD1. This TCR was sampled from an adult with an advanced solid tumor such as melanoma, head and neck, liver or kidney cancer. The bases are TGCGCCAGCATGGCCGGGACAGGCCCGTACTATGGCTACACCTTC. It translates as CASMAGTGPYYGYTF.